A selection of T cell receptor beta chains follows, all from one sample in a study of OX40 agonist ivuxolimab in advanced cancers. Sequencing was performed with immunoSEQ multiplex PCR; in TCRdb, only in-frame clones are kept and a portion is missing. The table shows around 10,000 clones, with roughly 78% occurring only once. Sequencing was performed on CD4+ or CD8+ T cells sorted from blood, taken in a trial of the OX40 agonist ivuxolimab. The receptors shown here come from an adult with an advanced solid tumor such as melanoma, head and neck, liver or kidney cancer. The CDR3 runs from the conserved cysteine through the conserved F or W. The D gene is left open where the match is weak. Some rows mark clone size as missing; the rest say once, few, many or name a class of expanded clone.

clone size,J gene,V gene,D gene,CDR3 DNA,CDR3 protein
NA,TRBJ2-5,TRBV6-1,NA,TGTGCCAGCAGTGAAGCGGTAGTGAGAGCGAGCGGAGAGACCCAGTACTTC,CASSEAVVRASGETQYF
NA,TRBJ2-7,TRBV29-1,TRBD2,TGCAGCGTCGAACTAAAGACTAGCGGAATATTCTACGAGCAGTACTTC,CSVELKTSGIFYEQYF
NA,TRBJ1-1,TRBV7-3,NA,TGTGCCAGCAGCTCTCACACAGCACCCACTGAAGCTTTCTTT,CASSSHTAPTEAFF
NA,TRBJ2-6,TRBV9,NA,TGTGCCAGCAGCCCACCTAGTTCGGCCTCTGGGGCCAACGTCCTGACTTTC,CASSPPSSASGANVLTF
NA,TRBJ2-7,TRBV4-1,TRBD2,TGCGCCAGCAGCCAAGAGGCTAGCGGGATTTCCTACGAGCAGTACTTC,CASSQEASGISYEQYF
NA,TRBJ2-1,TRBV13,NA,TGTGCCAGCAGCCTACAGCGGGTTTCCTACAATGAGCAGTTCTTC,CASSLQRVSYNEQFF
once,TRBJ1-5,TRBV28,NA,TGTGCCAGCACGGACGATCTAAGCAATCAGCCCCAGCATTTT,CASTDDLSNQPQHF
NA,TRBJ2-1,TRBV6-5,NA,TGTGCCAGCAGTCCGGGCGGAGCCTACAATGAGCAGTTCTTC,CASSPGGAYNEQFF
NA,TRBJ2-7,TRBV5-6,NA,TGTGCCAGCAGCTTGTCGGTATCAATATACGAGCAGTACTTC,CASSLSVSIYEQYF
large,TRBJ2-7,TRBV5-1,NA,TGCGCCAGCAGCTTGGTGCGGGGTCCCCACGAGCAGTACTTC,CASSLVRGPHEQYF
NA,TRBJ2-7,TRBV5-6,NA,TGTGCCAGCAGCTTGTTCGGCTACGAGCAGTACTTC,CASSLFGYEQYF
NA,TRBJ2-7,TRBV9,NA,TGTGCCAGCAGCGTATCTGGGACGGACTATTACGAGCAGTACTTC,CASSVSGTDYYEQYF
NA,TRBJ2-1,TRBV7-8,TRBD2,TGTGCCAGCAGCTTAGTGGGACTAGCGGGCGAGCAGTTCTTC,CASSLVGLAGEQFF
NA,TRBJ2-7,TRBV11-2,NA,TGTGCCAGCAGCTTACTGGGGAGCTCCTACGAGCAGTACTTC,CASSLLGSSYEQYF